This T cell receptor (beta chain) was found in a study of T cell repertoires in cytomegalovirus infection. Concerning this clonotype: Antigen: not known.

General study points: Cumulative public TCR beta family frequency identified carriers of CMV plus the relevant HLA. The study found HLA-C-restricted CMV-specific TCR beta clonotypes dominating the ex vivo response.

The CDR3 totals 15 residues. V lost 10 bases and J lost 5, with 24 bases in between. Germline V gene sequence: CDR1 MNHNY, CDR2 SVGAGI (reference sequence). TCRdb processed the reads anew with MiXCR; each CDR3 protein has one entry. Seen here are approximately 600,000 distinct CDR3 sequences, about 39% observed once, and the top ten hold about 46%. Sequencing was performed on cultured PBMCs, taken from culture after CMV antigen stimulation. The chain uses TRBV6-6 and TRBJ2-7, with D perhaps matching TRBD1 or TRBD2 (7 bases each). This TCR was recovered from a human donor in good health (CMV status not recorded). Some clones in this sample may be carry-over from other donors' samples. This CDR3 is CATIGGAGVGNEQYF. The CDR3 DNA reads TGTGCCACCATAGGGGGCGCGGGAGTAGGAAACGAGCAGTACTTC.